The entry below gives a single TCR beta chain sequence along with its context. The antigen is unknown. The data belong to a study of shared clonotypes between healthy human individuals. Notes on the study in general: The sole specimen, blood, was sampled, and tissue repertoires likely differ. Across a handful of donors, naive CD4 shared around 5.1%, naive CD8 more than 3%, memory CD4 2.3%, memory CD8 0.4% to 0.5%. Among donors, clonotype sharing was expected to be affected by sequencing depth.

From germline, CDR1 is SGDLS and CDR2 YYNGEE. V gave up 3 bases and J gave up 8 bases, with 15 bases separating them. The length of the CDR3 is 14 residues. Researchers divided each subset's genomic DNA evenly across several immunoSEQ plates. Sequencing used immunoSEQ multiplex PCR; TCRdb keeps in-frame clones, though not all of them. The data show some 350,000 clones, approximately 79% seen once. Sequencing was performed on memory CD4+ T cells sorted from blood. Subset here: CD45RA-negative fraction. The chain recombines TRBV9 with TRBJ2-1; tentatively, D is TRBD1 (5 bases). The origin of this receptor is a man aged 25 to 40 in good health. This CDR3 is CASSAPGLGHEQFF. CDR3 nucleotides: TGTGCCAGCAGCGCCCCAGGGTTGGGGCATGAGCAGTTCTTC.